These T cell receptor beta chains were read from a single sample in a study of blood T cell repertoires in COVID-19. The table came from immunoSEQ multiplex PCR; TCRdb's copy has only in-frame clones and leaves some out. This sample has over 300,000 clones; 80% to 90% occur once, and the top ten carry about 2%. Sequenced: PBMCs or T cells enriched from blood (not recorded which). The receptors stem from a man between 25 and 39 years old who had recovered from COVID-19. Each CDR3 is given with its conserved first and last residue. The order of the fields is V gene, J gene, D gene, clone size, CDR3 protein, CDR3 DNA. The D gene is left open where the match is weak. A clone size is listed for some rows: how often the clone was seen (once, few, many), or a class if it is expanded.

TRBV6-4	TRBJ2-1	NA	NA	CASSPSRDSRTQNEQFF	TGTGCCAGCAGCCCATCACGGGACTCCCGGACACAGAATGAGCAGTTCTTC
TRBV14	TRBJ2-6	NA	NA	CASSQELGANVLTF	TGTGCCAGCAGCCAAGAACTCGGGGCCAACGTCCTGACTTTC
TRBV4-1	TRBJ1-2	NA	NA	CAFAPGTDLRYGYTF	TGCGCCTTCGCCCCCGGCACAGATTTAAGGTATGGCTACACCTTC
TRBV7-9	TRBJ1-1	NA	NA	CASSRQMNTEAFF	TGTGCCAGCAGCAGACAGATGAACACTGAAGCTTTCTTT
TRBV21-1	TRBJ1-1	NA	NA	CASSKDGQGALNTEAFF	TGTGCCAGCAGCAAAGATGGACAGGGGGCGTTGAACACTGAAGCTTTCTTT
TRBV10-2	TRBJ1-2	NA	NA	CASIKGQGGGYGYTF	TGCGCCTCCATCAAGGGGCAGGGAGGAGGGTATGGCTACACCTTC
TRBV16	TRBJ2-5	TRBD2	NA	CASSRAGGHQETQYF	TGTGCCAGCAGCCGGGCGGGAGGCCACCAAGAGACCCAGTACTTC
TRBV19	TRBJ1-2	TRBD1	NA	CASSTGQGFGGYTF	TGTGCCAGTAGTACGGGACAGGGCTTTGGAGGCTACACCTTC
TRBV19	TRBJ2-7	NA	NA	CASSIVAGSVAPSYEQYF	TGTGCCAGTAGTATAGTTGCGGGGTCTGTGGCGCCGAGCTACGAGCAGTACTTC
TRBV4-2	TRBJ2-3	TRBD2	few	CASSQAGGRSLDTQYF	TGTGCCAGCAGCCAAGCGGGGGGGCGGTCTTTGGATACGCAGTATTTT
TRBV30	TRBJ2-7	TRBD1	NA	CAWSVRGRKTYEQYF	TGTGCCTGGAGTGTCAGGGGGCGCAAAACCTACGAGCAGTACTTC
TRBV18	TRBJ1-1	TRBD1	NA	CASSPSDRRPEAFF	TGTGCCAGCTCACCATCGGACAGGCGTCCTGAAGCTTTCTTT
TRBV9	TRBJ1-1	TRBD1	NA	CASSVEDRIYLNTEAFF	TGTGCCAGCAGCGTAGAGGACAGGATATACCTCAACACTGAAGCTTTCTTT
TRBV6-4	TRBJ2-1	NA	many	CASSDGGGGNDEQFF	TGTGCCAGCAGTGACGGGGGGGGCGGGAACGATGAGCAGTTCTTC
TRBV19	TRBJ1-2	NA	NA	CASSMRHLYGYTF	TGTGCCAGTAGTATGCGACACCTCTATGGCTACACCTTC
TRBV9	TRBJ2-2	TRBD2	NA	CASSVAAGGNTGELFF	TGTGCCAGCAGCGTAGCAGCGGGGGGGAACACCGGGGAGCTGTTTTTT
TRBV7-9	TRBJ2-3	NA	NA	CASSFGQSTDTQYF	TGTGCCAGCAGCTTCGGACAGAGCACAGATACGCAGTATTTT
TRBV5-6	TRBJ2-7	TRBD1	NA	CASSFRDRGREQYF	TGTGCCAGCAGCTTCCGGGACAGGGGGCGCGAGCAGTACTTC
TRBV15	TRBJ1-1	NA	NA	CATSRGGSRTEAFF	TGTGCCACCAGCAGGGGGGGGTCGCGCACTGAAGCTTTCTTT
TRBV11-3	TRBJ2-1	NA	few	CASSSLVGEQFF	TGTGCCAGCAGCTCATTAGTTGGTGAGCAGTTCTTC
TRBV4-3	TRBJ1-2	TRBD1	NA	CASSPLQGAYGYTF	TGCGCCAGCAGCCCTTTACAGGGGGCATATGGCTACACCTTC
TRBV10-1	TRBJ2-7	NA	NA	CASSNPAGEQYF	TGCGCCAGCAGCAACCCCGCGGGCGAGCAGTACTTC
TRBV5-6	TRBJ2-3	TRBD2	NA	CASSSLAGGRTDTQYF	TGTGCCAGCAGCTCGCTAGCGGGGGGCCGCACAGATACGCAGTATTTT
TRBV6-6	TRBJ2-7	TRBD1	NA	CASSPRGQGDYEQYF	TGTGCCAGCAGTCCCCGGGGACAGGGAGATTACGAGCAGTACTTC